This T cell receptor beta chain comes out of a study of shared clonotypes between healthy human individuals (dated by TCRdb to about 2020). A note on the overall study: The cohort comprised a couple of women and a few men aged 18 to 49 years. Between about 0.85 and 10 billion PBMCs per donor were obtained by leukapheresis. To estimate repertoire size and how much clonotype sharing occurs between individuals, the study deeply sequenced the blood TCR repertoires of five healthy adults. For each donor, three plates each were used for CD4 naive and CD4 memory, two plates were used for CD8 naive, and one plate was used for CD8 memory. Libraries were prepared and TCR repertoires were sequenced by different laboratories using diverse techniques, in order to increase sequencing depth and limit assay-specific biases. The study at large found these results: Compared with non-shared clonotypes, the clonotypes found in all four sorted-subset donors had higher generation probabilities. Even with the large sequencing depth, rarefaction of the sorted-subset datasets indicated that sequencing was incomplete. Larger estimated clonotype richness was generally found for naive subsets than for memory subsets. Across a handful of donors, roughly 5.1% of naive CD4, over 3% of naive CD8, around 2.5% of memory CD4, and 0.4% to 0.45% of memory CD8 clonotypes were shared. The small number of donors limited the genetic and exposure-history diversity represented. Only blood was sampled, and tissue TCR repertoires likely differ from those in blood. Based on pairwise subsampling, the degree of clonotype sharing among donors was expected to be affected by sequencing depth.

Remarks on this clone: The antigen this receptor binds is unknown. No much larger clonotype is one base removed from it; base qualities were not supplied.

The CDR3 numbers 12 residues from cysteine through phenylalanine. Just CDR3 DNA is preserved here, 36 bases in frame from base 1. V is shortened by 6 bases, J by 6 bases, and the region joining them spans 12 bases. CDR1 and CDR2, looked up from the germline V gene, are ENHRY and SYGVKD. The donors were healthy, HIV-negative adults with no recently reported acute infections or vaccinations. Only Caucasian adults living in Nashville, Tennessee, USA were represented among the donors. Magnetic negative selection was used to enrich CD4+ T cells, after which naive cells were positively selected on CD45RA and the negative fraction became the memory subset. Blood was collected by leukapheresis, and PBMCs were isolated by Ficoll-Histopaque density gradient centrifugation and then cryopreserved in liquid nitrogen vapor phase. Analytical flow cytometry was used to check the purity and quantity of every magnetically sorted T cell population. Genomic DNA was isolated from each sorted fraction and quantified by UV absorbance on a Nanodrop 2000c.

TCR CDR3 regions were amplified from genomic DNA by multiplex PCR using the deep immunoSEQ assay. Extracted genomic DNA from each cell subset was spread evenly across all wells of several immunoSEQ 96-well plates, with each plate serving as a replicate. For sorted subsets, 200 ng of genomic DNA, equivalent to tens of thousands of T cell genomes, went into each replicate PCR. Purified libraries were quantified with a Qubit 3.0 fluorometer, sized on a Bioanalyzer 2100, and re-quantified with the KAPA Library Quantification kit. A separate single-read 150-cycle Illumina NextSeq 550 flow cell was used to sequence each immunoSEQ 96-well plate. The paper's processing steps were these. The immunoSEQ output contained only junctional sequences without quality scores, so filtering could not match that applied to full-length reads. Sequences were annotated with PyIR, a Python wrapper for IgBLAST v1.9, using IMGT germline references to assign V/J genes and CDR3. Reads with weak V/J assignments (E-value above 1e-6), missing CDR3, stop codons, out-of-frame junctions, or ambiguous translated residues were removed. V3J clonotypes were defined as sequences sharing an identical inferred V gene, J gene, and CDR3 amino acid sequence. Percentage overlap between repertoires was calculated by dividing the number of shared unique clonotypes by the size of the smaller repertoire. Repertoire richness was assessed with RTK rarefaction, the Chao1 estimator, and Recon v2.1 estimates of unobserved clonotypes. OLGA was used to compute generation probabilities for all TCRbeta clonotypes that the gDNA method yielded from a few donors. TCRdb provides this immuneACCESS table in a form limited to in-frame rearrangements. Some clones are lacking; in checked studies, under half of them reflect an unresolved V gene, and why the rest are absent is not known. That table gives V, J and clone size, and the DNA gave D and trimming. The sample data list some 2 million clones, and 85% to 95% of these were observed just once. Under 0.15% of the sample comes from the top ten.

The chain joins TRBV10-3 to TRBJ2-7; perhaps TRBD2 is the D gene, with 6 bases matching. The sequenced sample was naive CD4+ T cells sorted from blood. The cell subset or site label for this specimen denotes: CD45RA+ positively selected. The TCR was taken from a man in his late teens or twenties in good health. DNA sequence: TGTGCCATCAGCACCGGGACTCCCGAGCAGTACTTC. It encodes CAISTGTPEQYF.